These 5 T cell receptor beta chains were all obtained from the same sample, sequenced in a study of T cells after yellow fever vaccination. Each CDR3 protein gets one entry after TCRdb re-called the 5' RACE reads with MiXCR. This sample has around 310,000 distinct CDR3 sequences, with almost 4% found just once. This sample comprised PBMCs, obtained 5 days after the yellow fever booster vaccination. Every receptor here comes from a man aged 18 to 29 who received the YFV17D yellow fever vaccine.

The chain uses TRBV6-2 or TRBV6-3 and TRBJ1-5; a possible D gene is TRBD1 (6 bases). Per the germline V gene, CDR1 is MNHEY and CDR2 is SVGEGT. The germline V and J ends were trimmed by 5 bases and 2 bases, with 13 bases remaining between them. This CDR3 region has 15 residues. The CDR3 region has the DNA TGTGCCAGCAGTCCACAGGGTTATCGCAATCAGCCCCAGCATTTT. As protein: CASSPQGYRNQPQHF.

This clonotype was counted many times. The chain combines TRBV12-3 or TRBV12-4 with TRBJ2-1; D not resolved. The V gene lost 0 bases and the J gene lost 5 bases, with 11 bases spanning the gap. The CDR3 totals 15 residues. Written as DNA, the CDR3 is TGTGCCAGCAGTTTAGCGCCGGGCCTCAACAATGAGCAGTTCTTC. Translating it yields CASSLAPGLNNEQFF.

This clonotype was found a few times. V gene TRBV7-3 combines with J gene TRBJ2-3, with unresolved D. This CDR3 contains 16 residues. V lost 5 bases, J lost 6 bases, and 21 bases lay in between. CDR1 is SGHTA and CDR2 is FQGTGA in the germline V gene. CDR3 sequence (DNA): TGTGCCAGCAGCCCAACAAGTAGGGCAGCCACGGATACGCAGTATTTT. It codes for CASSPTSRAATDTQYF.

There are many counts of this clonotype. The chain couples TRBV11-1 to TRBJ1-3, with D possibly matching TRBD1 (6 bases). The CDR3 is 14 amino acids. CDR1 is SGHAT, CDR2 FQDESV, per germline (reference sequence). The V end lost 2 bases, the J end lost 4 bases, and 9 bases lay between the germline ends. As DNA, the CDR3 is TGTGCCAGCAGCTTATCAGGGGACGGAAACACCATATATTTT. Encoded protein: CASSLSGDGNTIYF.

This chain joins TRBV20-1 and TRBJ2-3; D gene unclear. The CDR3 loop spans 14 amino acids. Germline assignment: CDR1 DFQATT and CDR2 SNEGSKA (reference sequence). V dropped 4 bases and J dropped 5 bases, with 16 bases sitting between them. DNA of the CDR3: TGCAGTGCTAAGGACCTTCCCCCAGGAGATACGCAGTATTTT. This gives the protein CSAKDLPPGDTQYF.